The 31 T cell receptor beta chains in this list originate from one sample, sequenced in a study of shared clonotypes between healthy human individuals. The repertoire was sequenced with immunoSEQ multiplex PCR; TCRdb's copy has only in-frame clones and lacks some. The sample comprises roughly 2 million clones, 85% to 95% of which are singletons, and 0.13% rests with the top ten. Sequenced sample: naive CD4+ T cells sorted from blood. As to subset: CD45RA+ positively selected. These receptors were obtained from a man in his late teens or twenties in good health.

This sequence joins TRBV7-2 and TRBJ1-6, with D tentatively TRBD1 (5 bases). V was cut by 1 base and J by 8 bases, with 15 bases left in between. There are 16 residues in the CDR3. Germline V gene data show CDR1 as SGHTA and CDR2 as FQGNSA. In DNA, the CDR3 is TGTGCCAGCAGCTTAGTTTCAGGGCGGAGCGATTCACCCCTCCACTTT. Protein sequence: CASSLVSGRSDSPLHF.

This chain connects TRBV28 to TRBJ1-2, with TRBD1 matching 7 bases. V lost 6 bases and J lost 2; bases outside the gene matches: 9. The V gene's germline CDR1 is MDHEN and CDR2 SYDVKM. CDR3 length: 15 residues. CDR3 loop: CASRGQTGWNYGYTF. The CDR3, as DNA: TGTGCCAGCAGAGGGCAGACAGGGTGGAACTATGGCTACACCTTC.

The chain joins TRBV4-3 to TRBJ2-6; 8 nucleotides line up with TRBD1. V gave up 0 bases and J gave up 2 bases; unmatched junction bases: 9. Germline assignment: CDR1 LGHNA and CDR2 YSLEER. The length of the CDR3 is 19 residues. The CDR3 DNA is TGCGCCAGCAGCCAAGATCCCCCCAGGGGGCTAGCTGGGGCCAACGTCCTGACTTTC. Its translation is CASSQDPPRGLAGANVLTF.

V usage is TRBV4-3 and J usage is TRBJ1-4, with 7 bases lining up with TRBD1. The CDR3 is made up of 16 amino acids. With 2 bases clipped from V and 3 bases from J, the junction kept 6 bases outside the gene matches. The germline V gene has CDR1 LGHNA and CDR2 YSLEER. As DNA, the CDR3 is TGCGCCAGCAGCCAACAGAGACAGGGAGCTAATGAAAAACTGTTTTTT. It is translated as CASSQQRQGANEKLFF.

This chain connects TRBV11-2 to TRBJ2-1; maybe TRBD2 (6 bases). Germline-derived CDR1 and CDR2 are SGHAT and FQNNGV. Trimming removed 3 bases from V and 6 bases from J, with 12 bases in between. CDR3 length: 14 residues. The CDR3 here is CASSFLAGSNEQFF. The CDR3 DNA is TGTGCCAGCAGCTTTTTGGCGGGATCCAATGAGCAGTTCTTC. Full variable domain (rest looked up from reference TRBV11-2 and TRBJ2-1): EAGVAQSPRYKIIEKRQSVAFWCNPISGHATLYWYQQILGQGPKLLIQFQNNGVVDDSQLPKDRFSAERLKGVDSTLKIQPAKLEDSAVYLCASSFLAGSNEQFFGPGTRLTVL.

This clone was seen only once. The chain combines TRBV6-1 with TRBJ2-2; 8 bases are a match to TRBD2. The germline V gene has CDR1 MNHNS and CDR2 SASEGT. The CDR3 extends over 15 amino acids. The ends lost 6 bases at V and 2 bases at J; junction bases unmatched: 5. CDR3 sequence reads: CASSRLASNTGELFF. The CDR3 coding sequence is TGTGCCAGCAGCCGACTAGCGTCCAACACCGGGGAGCTGTTTTTT.

This clone was counted once. V is TRBV5-1 and J is TRBJ2-1; 8 bases line up with TRBD2. Germline CDR1 SGHRS, CDR2 YFSETQ. The CDR3 runs to 14 residues. The J segment lost 3 bases and the V segment lost 5 bases, leaving 4 bases of the junction unmatched. This CDR3 reads CASRVREGYNEQFF. In DNA form, the CDR3 reads TGCGCCAGCAGGGTCCGGGAGGGCTACAATGAGCAGTTCTTC.

Comments on this clone: Other DNA sequences in this specimen translate into the identical CDR3. The chain links TRBV5-1 to TRBJ2-3; the D is unclear. The CDR3 sequence is 14 residues long. Germline CDR1 reads SGHRS; CDR2 reads YFSETQ. Trimming left V 0 bases short and J 0 bases short, with 5 bases between. The CDR3 reads CASSLGQSTDTQYF. The DNA of the CDR3 is TGCGCCAGCAGCTTGGGGCAAAGCACAGATACGCAGTATTTT.

The CDR3: CASSPRRGTYNEQFF. The CDR3 DNA sequence: TGTGCCAGCAGCCCCAGGAGGGGGACCTACAATGAGCAGTTCTTC. The chain combines TRBV7-6 with TRBJ2-1, with D perhaps TRBD1 or TRBD2 (6 bases each). V lost 5 bases, J lost 2 bases, and 13 bases lay in between. Looked up from germline, CDR1 is SGHVS and CDR2 is FNYEAQ. The length of the CDR3 is 15 residues. Full variable domain (missing parts from reference TRBV7-6 and TRBJ2-1): GAGVSQSPRYKVTKRGQDVALRCDPISGHVSLYWYRQALGQGPEFLTYFNYEAQQDKSGLPNDRFSAERPEGSISTLTIQRTEQRDSAMYRCASSPRRGTYNEQFFGPGTRLTVL.

There are a few counts of this clone. This sequence joins TRBV28 and TRBJ2-7, with 10 bases that match TRBD1. CDR1 MDHEN and CDR2 SYDVKM come from the germline V gene. Trimming at V came to 4 bases and at J to 3 bases, leaving 6 bases not matched to a gene. CDR3 length: 15 amino acids. CDR3 sequence reads: CASSSTGTGVYEQYF. For the CDR3, the DNA is TGTGCCAGCAGTTCAACCGGGACAGGGGTCTACGAGCAGTACTTC.

The chain employs TRBV5-1 and TRBJ2-5; D is possibly TRBD1 (5 bases). Trimming removed 1 base at V and 0 bases at J, with 10 bases between. There are 15 residues in the CDR3. From germline, CDR1 is SGHRS and CDR2 YFSETQ. DNA for the CDR3: TGCGCCAGCAGCTTGCCCAGGGTAAACCAAGAGACCCAGTACTTC. Amino acids: CASSLPRVNQETQYF.

About this clone itself: Other DNA sequences in this specimen translate into the identical CDR3. V usage is TRBV2 and J usage is TRBJ2-5, with no clear D. Trimming took off 6 bases at V and 5 bases at J, with 4 bases between the two ends. CDR1 and CDR2 (germline): SNHLY, FYNNEI. The length of the CDR3 is 10 residues. The CDR3 protein is CASRGETQYF. The CDR3 DNA is TGTGCCAGCAGGGGGGAGACCCAGTACTTC. The entire variable domain, with the rest obtained from reference TRBV2 and TRBJ2-5, is as follows: EPEVTQTPSHQVTQMGQEVILRCVPISNHLYFYWYRQILGQKVEFLVSFYNNEISEKSEIFDDQFSVERPDGSNFTLKIRSTKLEDSAMYFCASRGETQYFGPGTRLLVL.

The CDR3 nucleotides are TGTGCCAGTAGTACATCCGGGACAGGGTTACAAAAACTGTTTTTT. Encoded protein: CASSTSGTGLQKLFF. This chain connects TRBV19 to TRBJ1-4; TRBD1 agrees at 9 bases. The CDR3 has 15 residues. The V gene end was trimmed by 4 bases and the J gene end by 9 bases; junction bases not matched to a gene: 9. CDR1 and CDR2 (germline): LNHDA, SQIVND (reference sequence).

The chain recombines TRBV12-5 with TRBJ2-1, with 11 bases lining up with TRBD2. The trim removed 1 base at V and 4 bases at J, leaving 6 bases unmatched. The CDR3 consists of 17 residues. Germline CDR1 LGHNT, CDR2 FRNRAP. The CDR3 protein is CASGLAPGLAAYNEQFF. CDR3 DNA: TGTGCTAGTGGTTTGGCCCCGGGACTAGCGGCATACAATGAGCAGTTCTTC.

V gene TRBV7-9 combines with J gene TRBJ2-3; the D gene could be TRBD1 or TRBD2 (5 bases each). The CDR3 totals 15 residues. Germline-derived CDR1 and CDR2 are SEHNR and FQNEAQ (reference sequence). Trimming took 3 bases from V and 4 from J, leaving 14 bases between them. The DNA for the CDR3 is TGTGCCAGCAGCTTGAGGGGAGTGAGGGCAGATACGCAGTATTTT. It specifies CASSLRGVRADTQYF.

This chain connects TRBV7-6 to TRBJ2-7; 9 bases agree with TRBD1. CDR1 SGHVS and CDR2 FNYEAQ come from the germline V gene. The CDR3 spans 15 residues. V shed 1 base and J 4 bases; nucleotides not matched to a gene: 5. The CDR3 sequence is CASSLGGTGKYEQYF. In DNA, the CDR3 is TGTGCCAGCAGCTTAGGAGGGACAGGGAAGTACGAGCAGTACTTC.

This clone has just one count. This CDR3 is also generated by other DNA sequences in the sample. This chain joins TRBV7-2 and TRBJ1-2, with no clear D. Germline V gives CDR1 SGHTA, CDR2 FQGNSA. There are 11 residues in the CDR3. Between the trimmed V and J ends, which lost 4 bases and 0 bases, there was a span of 0 bases. In nucleotides, the CDR3 is TGTGCCAGCAGCTCTAACTATGGCTACACCTTC. Residues: CASSSNYGYTF.

CDR3 in amino acids: CASSQGYSGNTIYF. For the CDR3, the DNA is TGCGCCAGCAGCCAAGGGTACTCTGGAAACACCATATATTTT. The chain recombines TRBV4-1 with TRBJ1-3; D gene uncertain. Germline lookup yields CDR1 MGHRA and CDR2 YSYEKL. Trimming removed 1 base from V and 0 bases from J, with 4 bases in between. The CDR3 runs to 14 residues.

The chain couples TRBV4-3 to TRBJ2-1; TRBD2 agrees at 7 bases. The length of the CDR3 is 15 residues. V trimming: 0 bases; J trimming: 7 bases; junction bases outside the gene matches: 6. Germline V lookup: CDR1 LGHNA, CDR2 YSLEER. The CDR3 DNA is TGCGCCAGCAGCCAAGAAATCCAGGGAGGGAATGAGCAGTTCTTC. Protein sequence: CASSQEIQGGNEQFF.

Points on this clone: The junction departs from germline at one end; a sequencing error may be responsible. The rearrangement links TRBV5-1 to TRBJ2-2; possibly TRBD2 for D (5 bases). There are 14 residues in the CDR3. Germline CDR1 is SGHRS and CDR2 is YFSETQ. CDR3 nucleotides: TGCGCCAGCAGCTTGGGTCAGTCCACCGGGGAGCTGGTTTTT. Protein product: CASSLGQSTGELVF.

The rearrangement links TRBV9 to TRBJ2-1; D remains ambiguous. The CDR3 totals 15 residues. Germline loops: CDR1 SGDLS, CDR2 YYNGEE. V was pared by 0 bases and J by 5 bases, with 12 bases between. The CDR3 loop reads CASSVEMAQNNEQFF. CDR3 coding DNA: TGTGCCAGCAGCGTAGAGATGGCACAGAACAATGAGCAGTTCTTC. The full variable domain, completed using reference TRBV9 and TRBJ2-1, is DSGVTQTPKHLITATGQRVTLRCSPRSGDLSVYWYQQSLDQGLQFLIQYYNGEERAKGNILERFSAQQFPDLHSELNLSSLELGDSALYFCASSVEMAQNNEQFFGPGTRLTVL.

The chain is built from TRBV2 and TRBJ2-7; the match to TRBD2 covers 7 bases. CDR1 and CDR2 from the germline V gene are SNHLY and FYNNEI. J gave up 6 bases and V 8 bases, and 4 bases lay outside the gene matches. The CDR3 extends over 11 amino acids. The CDR3 here is CASWGGVEQYF. The CDR3, as DNA: TGTGCCAGCTGGGGGGGAGTCGAGCAGTACTTC.

This clone was found once. The CDR3 reads CASSTRRGGEETQYF. CDR3 nucleotides: TGTGCCAGCAGTACTCGAAGGGGGGGTGAGGAGACCCAGTACTTC. The chain combines TRBV6-5 with TRBJ2-5, with D perhaps matching TRBD2 (7 bases). CDR1 and CDR2 (germline): MNHEY, SVGAGI. This CDR3 contains 15 residues. With 5 bases removed from V and 5 bases from J, the gap between germline ends came to 18 bases.

The chain recombines TRBV7-8 with TRBJ2-7; D gene unclear. The V end lost 2 bases, the J end lost 4 bases, and 6 bases lay between the germline ends. The germline V gene has CDR1 SGHVS and CDR2 FQNEAQ. The CDR3 totals 12 residues. CDR3 residues: CASSLPLYEQYF. CDR3 DNA sequence: TGTGCCAGCAGCTTACCCCTATACGAGCAGTACTTC.

V usage is TRBV15 and J usage is TRBJ1-1; D not resolved. V lost 2 bases and J 3 bases, leaving 16 bases between the germline ends. This CDR3 is built from 16 residues. Germline V gene data show CDR1 as LNHNV and CDR2 as YYDKDF (reference sequence). CDR3 in amino acids: CATSRRPNQEDTEAFF. CDR3 in DNA: TGTGCCACCAGCAGACGCCCGAATCAAGAGGACACTGAAGCTTTCTTT.

This clone has only one observation. Other DNA sequences in this specimen translate into the identical CDR3. The rearrangement joins TRBV29-1 to TRBJ1-1; the D gene is possibly TRBD1 (6 bases). The CDR3 is made up of 13 amino acids. Germline V lookup: CDR1 SQVTM, CDR2 ANQGSEA. Trimming left V 4 bases short and J 2 bases short, with 11 bases between. In nucleotides, the CDR3 is TGCAGCGTTGGGGCAGGGGCTAACACTGAAGCTTTCTTT. This codes for CSVGAGANTEAFF.

The J gene is TRBJ2-7, the V gene TRBV27, with 11 bases aligning to TRBD1. V was clipped by 3 bases and J by 6 bases; unmatched bases: 7. The CDR3 has 15 residues. Germline CDR1 reads MNHEY; CDR2 reads SMNVEV (reference sequence). CDR3 in amino acids: CASSFGTGGPFEQYF. CDR3 sequence (DNA): TGTGCCAGCAGTTTTGGGACAGGGGGACCATTCGAGCAGTACTTC.

CDR3 loop: CASSPRAVTLNTEAFF. Written as DNA, the CDR3 is TGTGCCAGCTCACCACGGGCCGTCACTCTGAACACTGAAGCTTTCTTT. This chain joins TRBV18 and TRBJ1-1; D is ambiguous. Between the trimmed V and J ends, which lost 1 base and 0 bases, there was a span of 12 bases. The length of the CDR3 is 16 residues. Germline V CDR1 and CDR2: KGHSH, LQKENI.

CDR3 amino acids: CASSDPRPTSGGTDTQYF. The CDR3 DNA sequence: TGTGCCAGCAGTGACCCAAGACCTACTAGTGGGGGCACAGATACGCAGTATTTT. The chain carries TRBV2 and TRBJ2-3; TRBD2 is a possible D gene (5 bases). Trimming stripped 3 bases from V and 1 base from J, with 20 bases between. The CDR3 runs to 18 residues. The germline V gene has CDR1 SNHLY and CDR2 FYNNEI.

The V call is TRBV9, the J call TRBJ2-4; D call uncertain. V shed 3 bases and J shed 3 bases, with 10 bases lying between them. This CDR3 contains 14 residues. Germline V gene lookup returns CDR1 SGDLS and CDR2 YYNGEE. CDR3 DNA: TGTGCCAGCAGCGGAGAAAAGGGCAAAAACATTCAGTACTTC. Amino acid sequence: CASSGEKGKNIQYF.

The rearrangement uses TRBV10-3 and TRBJ2-1; 7 bases line up with TRBD2. The germline V gene encodes CDR1 ENHRY and CDR2 SYGVKD. The CDR3 consists of 13 residues. Trimming took 7 bases from V and 6 from J; bases not matched to a gene: 6. This chain's CDR3 is CAINREVSNEQFF. As DNA, the CDR3 is TGTGCCATCAACCGGGAGGTTTCCAATGAGCAGTTCTTC.